The 10 T cell receptor beta chains below come from one sample, sequenced in a study of blood T cell repertoires in COVID-19. Clones were sequenced by immunoSEQ multiplex PCR, and TCRdb holds only the in-frame ones, with some missing. Among about 270,000 clones listed, around 89% were seen once. Sequencing input: PBMCs or T cells enriched from blood (not recorded which). These receptors were taken from a woman in her fifties or sixties who had recovered from COVID-19.

Only one count was recorded for this clone. This rearrangement joins TRBV7-9 to TRBJ1-2; 9 positions agree with TRBD1. J lost 8 bases, V lost 2 bases, and 6 bases had no gene match. The germline CDR1 and CDR2 sequences are SEHNR and FQNEAQ (reference sequence). This CDR3 comprises 14 residues. The CDR3 here is CASSLKGDRDGYTF. CDR3 DNA: TGTGCCAGCAGCTTAAAAGGGGACAGGGACGGCTACACCTTC.

The chain couples TRBV19 to TRBJ1-3; 7 bases are a match to TRBD1. Germline lookup yields CDR1 LNHDA and CDR2 SQIVND (reference sequence). Trimming cost V 10 bases and J 2 bases; bases outside gene matches: 11. The CDR3 extends over 15 amino acids. The CDR3 protein is CATTLTGDPGNTIYF. As DNA, the CDR3 is TGTGCCACCACGCTTACAGGGGACCCTGGAAACACCATATATTTT.

This clone occurred once. The V call is TRBV19, the J call TRBJ2-6; TRBD1 aligns across 12 bases. The CDR3 is 17 amino acids. The J segment lost 2 bases and the V segment lost 6 bases, leaving 5 bases of the junction unmatched. The germline CDR1 and CDR2 sequences are LNHDA and SQIVND (reference sequence). The CDR3 region has the DNA TGTGCCAGTAGCCCGGGACAGGGGGCGCCTGGGGCCAACGTCCTGACTTTC. It specifies CASSPGQGAPGANVLTF.

The chain uses TRBV2 and TRBJ1-1, with unresolved D. In germline, CDR1 is SNHLY, CDR2 FYNNEI. V lost 8 bases to trimming and J lost 3 bases, with 13 bases between them. This CDR3 comprises 13 residues. CDR3 DNA sequence: TGTGCCAGCGTGGGCCTTCAGGACACTGAAGCTTTCTTT. This sequence encodes CASVGLQDTEAFF.

This rearrangement joins TRBV6-6 to TRBJ2-7, with 14 positions matching TRBD2. V gave up 8 bases and J gave up 3 bases; unmatched junction bases: 3. The CDR3 length is 14 residues. In germline, CDR1 is MNHNY, CDR2 SVGAGI (reference sequence). CDR3 in DNA: TGTGCCAGCGGCGGGACTAGCGGGAGCTACGAGCAGTACTTC. Amino acids: CASGGTSGSYEQYF.

V and J are TRBV9 and TRBJ2-3; TRBD2 matches 7 bases. The V gene end was trimmed by 5 bases and the J gene end by 3 bases; junction bases not matched to a gene: 6. Germline loops: CDR1 SGDLS, CDR2 YYNGEE. CDR3 length: 14 residues. The CDR3 loop is CASSGSGATDTQYF. The DNA for the CDR3 is TGTGCCAGCAGTGGGAGCGGGGCAACAGATACGCAGTATTTT.

This sequence joins TRBV24-1 and TRBJ1-5, with 9 positions matching TRBD1. The V gene end was trimmed by 4 bases and the J gene end by 4 bases; junction bases not matched to a gene: 4. The CDR3 consists of 15 residues. Germline-derived CDR1 and CDR2 are KGHDR and SFDVKD. This chain's CDR3 is CATSDPGTGNQPQHF. The CDR3 DNA sequence: TGTGCCACCAGTGACCCCGGGACAGGGAATCAGCCCCAGCATTTT.

The V call is TRBV7-9, the J call TRBJ2-1; 8 bases fit TRBD2. The length of the CDR3 is 14 residues. Germline trimming cut 8 bases from V and 4 bases from J; bases unmatched to any gene: 7. The germline V gene encodes CDR1 SEHNR and CDR2 FQNEAQ (reference sequence). The CDR3 here is CASLGLAEYNEQFF. The CDR3 bases are TGTGCCAGCCTAGGACTAGCAGAGTACAATGAGCAGTTCTTC. The full variable domain, its missing parts supplied by reference TRBV7-9 and TRBJ2-1, is DTGVSQNPRHKITKRGQNVTFRCDPISEHNRLYWYRQTLGQGPEFLTYFQNEAQLEKSRLLSDRFSAERPKGSFSTLEIQRTEQGDSAMYLCASLGLAEYNEQFFGPGTRLTVL.

The J gene is TRBJ2-3, the V gene TRBV2; 9 bases fit TRBD2. V lost 3 bases to trimming and J lost 7 bases; unmatched junction nucleotides: 8. The CDR3 sequence is 15 residues long. Germline-derived CDR1 and CDR2 are SNHLY and FYNNEI. In DNA form, the CDR3 reads TGTGCCAGCAGTGAGGGGGGTCTAGCGGGGTATACGCAGTATTTT. Translated, it gives CASSEGGLAGYTQYF.

The count of this clone is one. J is TRBJ2-2 and V is TRBV3-1 (or the pseudogene TRBV3-2); 7 bases agree with TRBD1. The V segment lost 1 base and the J segment 6 bases; nucleotides outside the gene matches: 5. The CDR3 consists of 15 residues. CDR1 is LGHDT and CDR2 is YNNKEL in the germline V gene (reference sequence). In DNA, the CDR3 is TGTGCCAGCAGCCAAGGCCATCAGGGGGCCGGGGAGCTGTTTTTT. The encoded protein is CASSQGHQGAGELFF.